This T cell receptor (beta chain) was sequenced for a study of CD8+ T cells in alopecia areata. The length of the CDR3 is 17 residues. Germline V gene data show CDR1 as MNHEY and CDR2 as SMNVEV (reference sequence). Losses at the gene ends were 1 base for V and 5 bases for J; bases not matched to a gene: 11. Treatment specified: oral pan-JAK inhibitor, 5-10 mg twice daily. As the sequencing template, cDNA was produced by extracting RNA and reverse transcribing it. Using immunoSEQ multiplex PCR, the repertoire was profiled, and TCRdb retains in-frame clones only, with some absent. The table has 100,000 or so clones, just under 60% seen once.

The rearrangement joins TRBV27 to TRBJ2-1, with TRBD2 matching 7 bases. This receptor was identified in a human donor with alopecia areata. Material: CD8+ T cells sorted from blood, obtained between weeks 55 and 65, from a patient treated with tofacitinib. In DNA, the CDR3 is TGTGCCAGCAGTTTATTTTGGGGGGAGGGGTTACACAATGAGCAGTTCTTC. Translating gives CASSLFWGEGLHNEQFF.